Shown below are 21 T cell receptor beta chains from a single sample sequenced in a study of T cell responses to AZD1222 COVID-19 vaccine. Here immunoSEQ multiplex PCR was the method, and the copy in TCRdb shows in-frame clones only, minus some. The sample yields about 140,000 clones, approximately 90% seen once. The source material was peripheral blood, sampled 28 days after the second AZD1222 dose. These receptors all stem from an adult who received the AZD1222 COVID-19 vaccine.

This clone has only one observation. The V and J genes are TRBV18 and TRBJ1-3; D gene unclear. CDR1 KGHSH and CDR2 LQKENI come from the germline V gene. This CDR3 has 15 residues. V was cut by 2 bases and J by 3 bases, with 11 bases left in between. This chain's CDR3 is CASSPGTSVGNTIYF. CDR3 nucleotides: TGTGCCAGCTCACCAGGCACCTCGGTTGGAAACACCATATATTTT.

Written as DNA, the CDR3 is TGTGCCAGCAGGACTAGCGGGATCCTATCCTACAATGAGCAGTTCTTC. Translating it yields CASRTSGILSYNEQFF. The rearrangement joins TRBV2 to TRBJ2-1, with 11 bases matching TRBD2. This CDR3 comprises 16 residues. CDR1 is SNHLY and CDR2 is FYNNEI in the germline V gene. Trimming cost V 6 bases and J 1 base; bases outside gene matches: 5.

The V gene is TRBV27, the J gene TRBJ2-3; 7 bases are a match to TRBD1. CDR1 and CDR2 (germline): MNHEY, SMNVEV (reference sequence). V shed 10 bases and J 0 bases; nucleotides not matched to a gene: 19. The CDR3 runs 18 residues. The CDR3 DNA is TGTGCCACCCAGAGGGTGGGGACCGGGACAGCTAGCACAGATACGCAGTATTTT. It translates to CATQRVGTGTASTDTQYF.

J is TRBJ2-4 and V is TRBV28; D may be TRBD1 or TRBD2 (7 bases each). The CDR3 runs 18 residues. From germline, CDR1 is MDHEN and CDR2 SYDVKM. V was shortened by 6 bases and J by 6 bases, with 27 bases between the two germline ends. The CDR3 bases are TGTGCCAGCAGGTCACAGGGGTTCGGGCGGGAGAGTGGAAACATTCAGTACTTC. Translated: CASRSQGFGRESGNIQYF.

This chain links TRBV6-5 with TRBJ2-3, with D perhaps given as TRBD1 or TRBD2 (6 bases each). Germline V gene data show CDR1 as MNHEY and CDR2 as SVGAGI. With 6 bases removed from V and 6 bases from J, the gap between germline ends came to 10 bases. CDR3 size: 12 residues. The CDR3 reads CASSLGGDTQYF. The CDR3 bases are TGTGCCAGCAGCCTAGGGGGGGATACGCAGTATTTT.

The chain combines TRBV5-6 with TRBJ2-7; D is possibly TRBD2 (5 bases). CDR1 SGHDT and CDR2 YYEEEE come from the germline V gene. Trimming shortened V by 3 bases and J by 2 bases, and 9 bases separated the two germline ends. The CDR3 covers 13 residues. The CDR3 reads CASSSGSPYEQYF. CDR3 sequence (DNA): TGTGCCAGCAGCTCGGGATCCCCCTACGAGCAGTACTTC.

Concerning this clone itself: One end of the junction fails to match germline, which may point to a read error. The chain recombines TRBV6-6 with TRBJ2-7; possible D gene TRBD2, 7 bases. The CDR3 extends over 14 amino acids. Looked up from germline, CDR1 is MNHNY and CDR2 is SVGAGI (reference sequence). In DNA form, the CDR3 reads TGTGCCAGCAGTTACTCGGGAGGGACACCAGAGCGGTACTTC. Translation gives CASSYSGGTPERYF.

This clone was counted once. The rearrangement links TRBV10-2 to TRBJ1-2, with D hard to call. The CDR3 runs to 16 residues. Germline CDR1 reads WSHSY; CDR2 reads SAAADI. Trimming stripped 0 bases from V and 6 bases from J, with 17 bases between. The CDR3 region has the DNA TGCGCCAGCAGTGAGTCCTCCCGTTCGGGGAGGAATGGCTACACCTTC. As protein: CASSESSRSGRNGYTF.

Points on this clone: At one boundary the junction diverges from the germline segment, which might be a read error. The gene calls are TRBV27 and TRBJ1-1; D call uncertain. Germline CDR1 is MNHEY and CDR2 is SMNVEV (reference sequence). The CDR3 totals 14 residues. This chain's CDR3 is CASSWSPANAEAFF. The CDR3 nucleotides are TGTGCCAGCAGTTGGAGCCCTGCGAACGCTGAAGCTTTCTTT.

The chain carries TRBV5-4 and TRBJ1-3, with TRBD1 matching over 10 bases. Germline values: CDR1 SGHNT, CDR2 YYREEE (reference sequence). The CDR3 covers 16 residues. After removal of 2 bases from V and 3 bases from J, the junction contained 5 bases not matched to a gene. CDR3 region: CASSFRDRGIGNTIYF. CDR3 sequence (DNA): TGTGCCAGCAGCTTCCGGGACAGGGGTATTGGAAACACCATATATTTT. The full variable domain, completed using reference TRBV5-4 and TRBJ1-3, is ETGVTQSPTHLIKTRGQQVTLRCSSQSGHNTVSWYQQALGQGPQFIFQYYREEENGRGNFPPRFSGLQFPNYSSELNVNALELDDSALYLCASSFRDRGIGNTIYFGEGSWLTVV.

V usage is TRBV5-4 and J usage is TRBJ2-3; 8 nucleotides align to TRBD2. V was clipped by 4 bases and J by 2 bases; unmatched bases: 6. The CDR3 is 15 amino acids. Germline lookup yields CDR1 SGHNT and CDR2 YYREEE (reference sequence). CDR3 sequence: CASSDKREYTDTQYF. CDR3 nucleotides: TGTGCCAGCAGCGATAAGCGGGAGTACACAGATACGCAGTATTTT.

In DNA, the CDR3 is TGTGCCTGGAGTAAAACAGCTAACTATGGCTACACCTTC. It specifies CAWSKTANYGYTF. The chain employs TRBV30 and TRBJ1-2; D uncertain. The CDR3 has 13 residues. Trimming stripped 2 bases from V and 0 bases from J, with 7 bases between. Germline assignment: CDR1 GTSNPN and CDR2 SVGIG (reference sequence).

The chain carries TRBV7-9 and TRBJ1-4; the match to TRBD1 covers 9 bases. Trimming removed 1 base from V and 3 bases from J; junction bases left unmatched: 6. The CDR3 runs to 17 residues. CDR1 and CDR2 (germline): SEHNR, FQNEAQ (reference sequence). Written as DNA, the CDR3 is TGTGCCAGCAGCTTAGTGGACAGGGGCTCGGCTAATGAAAAACTGTTTTTT. As protein: CASSLVDRGSANEKLFF.

The chain uses TRBV4-3 and TRBJ2-7; no reliable D call. CDR3 length: 15 residues. Per germline, CDR1 LGHNA and CDR2 YSLEER. V was shortened by 2 bases and J by 0 bases, with 11 bases between the two germline ends. The chain's CDR3 is CASSQHDGSSYEQYF. The CDR3 DNA follows: TGCGCCAGCAGCCAACATGACGGTAGCTCCTACGAGCAGTACTTC.

The chain carries TRBV29-1 and TRBJ2-6; D is unresolved. Trimming took off 3 bases at V and 0 bases at J, with 15 bases between the two ends. The CDR3 length is 17 residues. CDR1 and CDR2 from the germline V gene are SQVTM and ANQGSEA. The DNA for the CDR3 is TGCAGCGTTGAGATTGGCGGAACTTTCTCTGGGGCCAACGTCCTGACTTTC. Its translation: CSVEIGGTFSGANVLTF.

V is TRBV7-3 and J is TRBJ1-2; D is ambiguous. Deletions cut 5 bases from V and 4 bases from J, with 11 bases between. The CDR3 is made up of 13 amino acids. Germline CDR1 reads SGHTA; CDR2 reads FQGTGA. The DNA of the CDR3 is TGTGCCAGCAGCCCAGGAAGTGGCTATGGCTACACCTTC. Its protein is CASSPGSGYGYTF. Filled out from reference TRBV7-3 and TRBJ1-2, the complete variable domain reads GAGVSQTPSNKVTEKGKYVELRCDPISGHTALYWYRQSLGQGPEFLIYFQGTGAADDSGLPNDRFFAVRPEGSVSTLKIQRTERGDSAVYLCASSPGSGYGYTFGSGTRLTVV.

The chain employs TRBV19 and TRBJ1-1, with TRBD1 as a possible D gene (5 bases). CDR1 is LNHDA and CDR2 is SQIVND in the germline V gene (reference sequence). The CDR3 spans 14 residues. CDR3 nucleotide sequence: TGTACACCCTCACCGGGGCTAACGGACACTGAAGCTTTCTTT. Residues: CTPSPGLTDTEAFF.

The chain recombines TRBV5-1 with TRBJ2-1, with 12 bases lining up with TRBD1. Germline trimming cut 4 bases from V and 3 bases from J; bases unmatched to any gene: 5. The CDR3 consists of 16 residues. The germline V gene has CDR1 SGHRS and CDR2 YFSETQ. As DNA, the CDR3 is TGCGCCAGCAGCGTGGGACAGGGGGCCGGCTACAATGAGCAGTTCTTC. Protein: CASSVGQGAGYNEQFF.

This clone was recorded only once. This rearrangement joins TRBV10-3 to TRBJ1-5; 8 bases line up with TRBD1. With V trimmed by 3 bases and J by 6 bases, 7 bases remained unmatched. This CDR3 contains 15 residues. Germline V CDR1 and CDR2: ENHRY, SYGVKD. The CDR3 here is CAISDSNRGVQPQHF. The CDR3 nucleotides are TGTGCCATCAGTGACTCGAACAGGGGGGTTCAGCCCCAGCATTTT.

This chain connects TRBV10-3 to TRBJ2-2; D ambiguous. Germline CDR1 ENHRY, CDR2 SYGVKD. Trimming shortened V by 10 bases and J by 0 bases, and 9 bases separated the two germline ends. This CDR3 contains 13 residues. Here the CDR3 reads CATRDANTGELFF. The CDR3 DNA reads TGTGCCACCCGAGACGCGAACACCGGGGAGCTGTTTTTT.

This rearrangement joins TRBV6-6 to TRBJ2-7, with D tentatively TRBD1 (6 bases). This CDR3 contains 13 residues. Germline loops: CDR1 MNHNY, CDR2 SVGAGI (reference sequence). V was clipped by 5 bases and J by 3 bases, with 11 bases between them. The CDR3, as DNA: TGTGCCAGCAGTAGACAGGTTGACTACGAGCAGTACTTC. Protein: CASSRQVDYEQYF.